The clone carrying this T cell receptor beta chain was recorded at least ten times. The target antigen is unknown. The data stem from a study of glioma-infiltrating T cells. The CDR3 length is 12 residues. Germline values: CDR1 MNHNS, CDR2 SASEGT. V lost 4 bases, J lost 5 bases, and 1 base stayed unmatched. The iRepertoire nested amplicon-rescue multiplex PCR amplified TCR alpha and beta CDR3s from RNA. For one-step reverse transcription and amplification, 100-400 ng of tissue mRNA or PBMC total RNA was used. TCRdb reprocessed the multiplex PCR reads via MiXCR and lists one record per CDR3 protein. This sample carries tens of thousands of distinct CDR3 sequences, around a quarter of them seen once, and the ten largest clones take about 6.6%. Study results and caveats: CDR3 overlap between tissue and blood was very small. Above-expected tissue-blood divergence occurred in all gliomas, most in low-grade ones.

The TCR originated in a human donor with low-grade glioma or glioblastoma, undergoing nonglioma brain surgery, or in good health (not recorded which). Sequencing used glioma tissue, nonneoplastic brain tissue, or PBMCs (not recorded which). The chain combines TRBV6-1 with TRBJ2-7; 8 bases are shared with TRBD1. The CDR3 bases are TGTGCCAGCAGTGTGGACAGGGACGAGCAGTACTTC. Encoded protein: CASSVDRDEQYF.